The clone carrying this T cell receptor (beta chain) occurred many times. Antigen unknown. Libraries of TCR beta came from quantitative 5'-RACE with molecular barcodes. TCRdb called the 5' RACE reads again in MiXCR, with one record for every CDR3 protein. The profile covers 300,000 to 350,000 distinct CDR3 sequences, with around 10% appearing a single time and roughly 9.5% taken by the ten largest. These data come from a study of CD8 T cells in ankylosing spondylitis. The CDR3 runs 15 residues. Trimming left V 8 bases short and J 5 bases short, with 19 bases between. Germline CDR1 is MNHNS and CDR2 is SASEGT. General study points: Significantly higher representation of disease-linked clones was reported for matched ankylosing spondylitis synovial fluid. Made up of about eight highly homologous variants, a TCR beta motif appeared characteristic of ankylosing spondylitis blood.

The sequencing input was blood, either unsorted or a sorted T cell fraction (not recorded which). The chain links TRBV6-1 to TRBJ1-5; a possible D gene is TRBD1 (5 bases). This receptor was taken from a female donor with ankylosing spondylitis or in good health (not recorded which). The chain's CDR3 is CASLTDNANYQPQHF. In nucleotides, the CDR3 is TGTGCCAGCCTCACGGACAACGCCAATTATCAGCCCCAGCATTTT.